This T cell receptor beta chain comes out of a study of T cell responses to AZD1222 COVID-19 vaccine. General study points: Variant regions that are unmutated are reportedly the target of nearly half of spike-specific TCRs. Females made up more of the donors, who were largely white British, and clonal diversity may have come out too low. Recipients of AZD1222 seropositive at baseline numbered only 6 or 7.

CDR1 MNHNY and CDR2 SVGAGI come from the germline V gene (reference sequence). Trimming shortened V by 0 bases and J by 1 base, and 6 bases separated the two germline ends. CDR3 length equals 14 residues. Note on this clone: Its antigen is undetermined. In the same sample, other DNA sequences code for this CDR3.

Method: immunoSEQ multiplex PCR; TCRdb's copy keeps in-frame clones and lacks some. Listed are around 150,000 clones; 2.2% falls within the top ten. V is TRBV6-6 and J is TRBJ2-5; tentative D call: TRBD2 (6 bases). The receptor was derived from an adult in good health. Sequences were obtained from peripheral blood. Written as DNA, the CDR3 is TGTGCCAGCAGTTACTCGGGGGGCCAAGAGACCCAGTACTTC. It is translated as CASSYSGGQETQYF.